These T cell receptor beta chains were read from a single sample in a study of T cell repertoires in cytomegalovirus infection. TCRdb re-analysed the reads in MiXCR, keeping a single row per CDR3 protein. The top ten hold roughly 16% of the sample, which has more than 200,000 distinct CDR3 sequences, roughly 10% seen once. Specimen: PBMCs. The receptor source for this set is a human donor in good health (CMV status not recorded). Some clones in this sample may be carry-over from other donors' samples. The CDR3 runs from the conserved cysteine through the conserved F or W. A D gene is named only where the DNA matches it firmly. Clone size appears in some rows only: once, few, many, or a class for an expanded clone.

TRBJ1-1,few,NA,TRBV29-1,TGCAGCGTTGAATGGGGGCTGGCCACTGAAGCTTTCTTT,CSVEWGLATEAFF
TRBJ2-5,many,NA,TRBV7-2,TGTGCCAGCAGCTTATCTAGGAAGACCCAGTACTTC,CASSLSRKTQYF
TRBJ2-1,many,TRBD2,TRBV7-8,TGTGCCAGCAGCGAAGGGACTAGCGGCGCCTACAATGAGCAGTTCTTC,CASSEGTSGAYNEQFF
TRBJ1-6,many,NA,TRBV7-9,TGTGCCAGCAGCCTCGAGACAGCCTCACCCCTCCACTTT,CASSLETASPLHF
TRBJ1-4,few,NA,TRBV12-3/TRBV12-4,TGTGCCAGCACCCCGGCCGGTACGGGGGAAAAACTGTTTTTT,CASTPAGTGEKLFF
TRBJ2-6,many,NA,TRBV12-3/TRBV12-4,TGTGCCAGCAGTCGACTAGGAGGGGCCAACGTCCTGACTTTC,CASSRLGGANVLTF
TRBJ1-4,many,NA,TRBV6-1,TGTGCCAGCAGTTACTCGGCAGGTGAAAAACTGTTTTTT,CASSYSAGEKLFF
TRBJ2-1,many,TRBD1,TRBV7-2,TGTGCCAGCAGCTCCCGACAGGGATACAATGAGCAGTTCTTC,CASSSRQGYNEQFF
TRBJ1-1,many,NA,TRBV24-1,TGTGCCACCAGCCCCGGGGGGGGAGCGAACACTGAAGCTTTCTTT,CATSPGGGANTEAFF
TRBJ2-7,many,NA,TRBV7-8,TGTGCCAGCAGCCTAGGAGGGGGCTACGAGCAGTACTTC,CASSLGGGYEQYF
TRBJ2-7,NA,NA,TRBV28,TGTGCCAGCAGGAACGACAAGGGCCAGTCCTACGAGCAGTACTTC,CASRNDKGQSYEQYF
TRBJ2-1,many,TRBD2,TRBV6-2/TRBV6-3,TGTGCCAGCAGTCTTGGACTAGCGGGGGAGCAGTTCTTC,CASSLGLAGEQFF
TRBJ2-1,many,TRBD2,TRBV7-2,TGTGCCAGCAGCTTAGGGGTGGGAGGGATGAATGAGCAGTTCTTC,CASSLGVGGMNEQFF
TRBJ1-5,many,NA,TRBV10-3,TGTGCCATCGGGGGGATCAATCAGCCCCAGCATTTT,CAIGGINQPQHF
TRBJ1-6,many,NA,TRBV6-2/TRBV6-3,TGTGCCAGCAGTTATTCCAGGATGAATAATTCACCCCTCCACTTT,CASSYSRMNNSPLHF
TRBJ2-7,NA,TRBD2,TRBV4-3,TGCGCCAGCAGCCACCCGGGGACTAGCGGAGCGTACGAGCAGTACTTC,CASSHPGTSGAYEQYF
TRBJ1-2,many,TRBD1,TRBV7-2,TGTGCCAGCAGCTTCTACGGACAGGCTAACTATGGCTACACCTTC,CASSFYGQANYGYTF
TRBJ1-2,many,NA,TRBV7-2,TGTGCCAGCAGCCCCCGGGACGGGAACTATGGCTACACCTTC,CASSPRDGNYGYTF
TRBJ1-5,many,TRBD1,TRBV27,TGTGCCAGCAGTCTTCTTCGGACAGGGCGCAATCAGCCCCAGCATTTT,CASSLLRTGRNQPQHF
TRBJ1-1,many,TRBD1,TRBV28,TGTGCCAGCAATACTCCAGGGGGCTGGGGCACTGAAGCTTTCTTT,CASNTPGGWGTEAFF
TRBJ2-2,many,TRBD2,TRBV4-2,TGTGCCAGCAGCCAAGGAAAGGCTAGCGGGGGGCTAAACACCGGGGAGCTGTTTTTT,CASSQGKASGGLNTGELFF
TRBJ1-6,many,TRBD1,TRBV28,TGTGCCAGCAGCGGTGTGGGGACAGGACACTATAATTCACCCCTCCACTTT,CASSGVGTGHYNSPLHF
TRBJ2-7,many,TRBD1,TRBV6-1,TGTGCCACCGAAATCCCTGGACAGGGTTCCTACGAGCAGTACTTC,CATEIPGQGSYEQYF
TRBJ2-7,NA,NA,TRBV19,TGTGCCAGTAGTTCTGGGTGGGAGTACGAGCAGTACTTC,CASSSGWEYEQYF
TRBJ1-5,many,TRBD1,TRBV12-5,TGTGCTAGTGGTTTGGACAGGGGTCAGCCCCAGCATTTT,CASGLDRGQPQHF
TRBJ2-3,NA,TRBD2,TRBV11-3,TGTGCCAGCAGCTTGTCGGGACTAGCGGGATGGTCAGATACGCAGTATTTT,CASSLSGLAGWSDTQYF
TRBJ1-2,many,NA,TRBV6-2/TRBV6-3,TGTGCCAGCACCGACCCCGGAGGTAACTATGGCTACACCTTC,CASTDPGGNYGYTF
TRBJ1-5,many,TRBD1,TRBV12-3/TRBV12-4,TGTGCCAGCAGCTCGACAGGGTACGGCAGCAATCAGCCCCAGCATTTT,CASSSTGYGSNQPQHF
TRBJ2-4,many,TRBD1,TRBV11-3,TGTGCCAGCAGCCCCAACAGGGGCAAAGGGGCCAAAAACATTCAGTACTTC,CASSPNRGKGAKNIQYF
TRBJ1-2,many,NA,TRBV29-1,TGCAGCGTTGATGGGGGGGGGCGCTACACCTTC,CSVDGGGRYTF
TRBJ1-2,NA,NA,TRBV15,TGTGCCACCAGCAGAGATAGCAGCCTTAACTATGGCTACACCTTC,CATSRDSSLNYGYTF
TRBJ2-1,many,NA,TRBV7-3,TGTGCCAGCAGCCAAGGTCGTAACAATGAGCAGTTCTTC,CASSQGRNNEQFF
TRBJ2-2,many,TRBD2,TRBV7-8,TGTGCCAGCAGCCCGCTGACCGGGGGGGCCGGGGAGCTGTTTTTT,CASSPLTGGAGELFF
TRBJ2-1,many,TRBD2,TRBV2,TGTGCCAGCAGTGAAGCCTGGGCTAGCGGGAGCCCTAGCTCCTACAATGAGCAGTTCTTC,CASSEAWASGSPSSYNEQFF
TRBJ2-2,NA,NA,TRBV7-2,TGTGCCAGCAGCTCCCGCCGAACCGGGGAGCTGTTTTTT,CASSSRRTGELFF
TRBJ1-2,NA,NA,TRBV28,TGTGCCAGCAGATACCCCCTAAGAGAGAACTATGGCTACACCTTC,CASRYPLRENYGYTF
TRBJ1-1,many,NA,TRBV19,TGTGCCAGTAGTAAGGCTTGGCAGGACGAGGGCACTGAAGCTTTCTTT,CASSKAWQDEGTEAFF